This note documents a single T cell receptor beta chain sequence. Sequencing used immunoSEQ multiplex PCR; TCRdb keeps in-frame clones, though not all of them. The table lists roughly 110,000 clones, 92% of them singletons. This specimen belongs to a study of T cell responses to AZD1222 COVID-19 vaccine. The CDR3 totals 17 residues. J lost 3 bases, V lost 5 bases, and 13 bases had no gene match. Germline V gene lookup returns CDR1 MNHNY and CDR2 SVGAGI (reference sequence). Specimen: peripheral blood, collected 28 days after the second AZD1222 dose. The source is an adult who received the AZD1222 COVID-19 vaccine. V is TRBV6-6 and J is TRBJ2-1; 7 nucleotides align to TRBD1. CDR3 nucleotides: TGTGCCAGCAGTCATAGAAGGCCCGGGACAGACTACAATGAGCAGTTCTTC. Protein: CASSHRRPGTDYNEQFF.